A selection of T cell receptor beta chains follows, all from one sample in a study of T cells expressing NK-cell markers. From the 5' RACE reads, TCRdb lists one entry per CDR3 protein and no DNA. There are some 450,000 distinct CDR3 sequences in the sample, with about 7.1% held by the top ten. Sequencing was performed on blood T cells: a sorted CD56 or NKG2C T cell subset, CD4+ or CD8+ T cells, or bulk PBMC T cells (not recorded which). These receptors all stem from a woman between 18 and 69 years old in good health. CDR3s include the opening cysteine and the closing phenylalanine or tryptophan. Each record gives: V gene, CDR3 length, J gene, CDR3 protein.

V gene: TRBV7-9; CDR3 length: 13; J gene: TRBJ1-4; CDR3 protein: CASSSWANEKLFF
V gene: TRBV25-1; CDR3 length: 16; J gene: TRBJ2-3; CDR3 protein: CASTAGRLASTDTQYF
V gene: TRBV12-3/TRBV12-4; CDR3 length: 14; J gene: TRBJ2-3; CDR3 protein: CAISGGPSTDTQYF
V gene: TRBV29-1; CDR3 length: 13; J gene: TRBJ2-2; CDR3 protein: CSVGPSASGELFF
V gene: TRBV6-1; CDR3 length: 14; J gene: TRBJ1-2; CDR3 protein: CASRAPGTGGGYTF
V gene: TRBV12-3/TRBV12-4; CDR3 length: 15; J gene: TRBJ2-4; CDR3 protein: CASSLGPGGRDIQYF
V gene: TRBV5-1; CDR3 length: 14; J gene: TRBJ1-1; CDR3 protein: CASSLGGTGGEAFF
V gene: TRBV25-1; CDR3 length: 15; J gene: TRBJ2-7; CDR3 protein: CASSDPPSGRREQYF
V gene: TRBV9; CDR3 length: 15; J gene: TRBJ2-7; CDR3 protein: CASSGRTSGSYEQYF
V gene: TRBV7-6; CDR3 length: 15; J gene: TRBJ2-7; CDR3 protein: CASSSEGQGVYEQYF
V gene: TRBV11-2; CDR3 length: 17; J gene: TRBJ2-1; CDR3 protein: CASSLEGLARLWNEQFF
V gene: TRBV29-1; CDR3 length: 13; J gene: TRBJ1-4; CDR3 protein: CSVTGWANEKLFF
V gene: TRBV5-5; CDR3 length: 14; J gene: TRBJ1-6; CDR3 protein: CASSFTTYNSPLHF
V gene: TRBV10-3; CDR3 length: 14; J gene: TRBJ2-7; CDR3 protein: CAIRGLAGPYEQYF
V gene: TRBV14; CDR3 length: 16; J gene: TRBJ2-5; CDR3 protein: CASSQGWDRDWETQYF
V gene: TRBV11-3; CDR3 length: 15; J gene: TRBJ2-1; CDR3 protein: CASSLGGTGGNEQFF
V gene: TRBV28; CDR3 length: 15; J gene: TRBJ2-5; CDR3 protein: CASSFASGNQETQYF
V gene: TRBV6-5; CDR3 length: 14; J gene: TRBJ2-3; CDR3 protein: CASSLSYYTDTQYF
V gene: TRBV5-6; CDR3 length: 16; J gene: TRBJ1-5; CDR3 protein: CASSLLGAQGNQPQHF